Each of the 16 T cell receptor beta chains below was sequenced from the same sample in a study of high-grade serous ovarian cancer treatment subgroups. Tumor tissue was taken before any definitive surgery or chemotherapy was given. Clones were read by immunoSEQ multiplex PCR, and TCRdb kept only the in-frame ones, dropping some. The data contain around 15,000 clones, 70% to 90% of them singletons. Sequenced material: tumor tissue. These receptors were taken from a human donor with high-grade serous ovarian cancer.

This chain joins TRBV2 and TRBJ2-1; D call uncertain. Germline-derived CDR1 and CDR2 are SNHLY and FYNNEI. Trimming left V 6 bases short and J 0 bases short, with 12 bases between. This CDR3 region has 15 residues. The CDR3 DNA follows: TGTGCCAGCAGCCAACCCAGTAACTCCTACAATGAGCAGTTCTTC. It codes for CASSQPSNSYNEQFF.

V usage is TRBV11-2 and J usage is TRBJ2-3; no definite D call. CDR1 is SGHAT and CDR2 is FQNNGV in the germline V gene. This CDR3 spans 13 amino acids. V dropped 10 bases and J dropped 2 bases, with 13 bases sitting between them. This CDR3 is CATTRPYTDTQYF. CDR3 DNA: TGTGCCACCACCAGGCCGTACACAGATACGCAGTATTTT. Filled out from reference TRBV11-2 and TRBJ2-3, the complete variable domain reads EAGVAQSPRYKIIEKRQSVAFWCNPISGHATLYWYQQILGQGPKLLIQFQNNGVVDDSQLPKDRFSAERLKGVDSTLKIQPAKLEDSAVYLCATTRPYTDTQYFGPGTRLTVL.

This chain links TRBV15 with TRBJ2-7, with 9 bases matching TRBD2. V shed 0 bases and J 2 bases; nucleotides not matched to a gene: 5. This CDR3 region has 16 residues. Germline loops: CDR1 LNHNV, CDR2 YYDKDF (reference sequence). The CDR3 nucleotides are TGTGCCACCAGCAGAGATGCGGGCGGGGGGGCCTACGAGCAGTACTTC. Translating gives CATSRDAGGGAYEQYF.

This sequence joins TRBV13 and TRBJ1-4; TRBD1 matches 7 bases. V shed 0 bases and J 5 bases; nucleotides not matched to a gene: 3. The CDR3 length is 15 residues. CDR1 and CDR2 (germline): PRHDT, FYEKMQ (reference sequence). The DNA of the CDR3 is TGTGCCAGCAGCTTAGGAGGCAGGGGGAATGAAAAACTGTTTTTT. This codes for CASSLGGRGNEKLFF.

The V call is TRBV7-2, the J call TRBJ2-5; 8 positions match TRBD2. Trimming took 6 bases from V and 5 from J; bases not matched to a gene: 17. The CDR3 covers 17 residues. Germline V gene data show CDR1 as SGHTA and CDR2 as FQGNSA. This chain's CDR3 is CASSFTGTRNQGETQYF. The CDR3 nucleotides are TGTGCCAGCAGTTTTACCGGGACTAGGAACCAGGGGGAGACCCAGTACTTC.

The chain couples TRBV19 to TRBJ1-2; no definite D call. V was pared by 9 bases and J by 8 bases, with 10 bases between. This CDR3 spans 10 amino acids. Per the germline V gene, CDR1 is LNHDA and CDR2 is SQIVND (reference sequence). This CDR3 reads CASSSWGYTF. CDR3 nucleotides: TGTGCCAGCTCGTCTTGGGGCTACACCTTC. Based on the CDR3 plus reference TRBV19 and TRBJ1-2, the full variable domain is DGGITQSPKYLFRKEGQNVTLSCEQNLNHDAMYWYRQDPGQGLRLIYYSQIVNDFQKGDIAEGYSVSREKKESFPLTVTSAQKNPTAFYLCASSSWGYTFGSGTRLTVV.

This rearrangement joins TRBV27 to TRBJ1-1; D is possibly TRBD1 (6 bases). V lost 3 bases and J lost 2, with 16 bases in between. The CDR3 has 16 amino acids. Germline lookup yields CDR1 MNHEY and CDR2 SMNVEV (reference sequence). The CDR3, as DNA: TGTGCCAGCAGTTTCCCCACAGACAGGACCAACACTGAAGCTTTCTTT. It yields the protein CASSFPTDRTNTEAFF.

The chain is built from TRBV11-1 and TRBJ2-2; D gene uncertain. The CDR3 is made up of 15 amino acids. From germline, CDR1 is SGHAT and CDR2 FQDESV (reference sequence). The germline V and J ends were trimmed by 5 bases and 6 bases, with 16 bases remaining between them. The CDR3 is CASSPPGRAAGELFF. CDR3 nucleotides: TGTGCCAGCAGCCCTCCCGGACGAGCTGCCGGGGAGCTGTTTTTT. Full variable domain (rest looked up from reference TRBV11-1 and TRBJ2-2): EAEVAQSPRYKITEKSQAVAFWCDPISGHATLYWYRQILGQGPELLVQFQDESVVDDSQLPKDRFSAERLKGVDSTLKIQPAELGDSAMYLCASSPPGRAAGELFFGEGSRLTVL.

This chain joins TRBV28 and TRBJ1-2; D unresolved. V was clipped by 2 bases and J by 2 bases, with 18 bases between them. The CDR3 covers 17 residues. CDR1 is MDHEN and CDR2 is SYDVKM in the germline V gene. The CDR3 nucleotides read TGTGCCAGCAGTTTAGGACCGCTTCGCTCTCTCAACTATGGCTACACCTTC. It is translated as CASSLGPLRSLNYGYTF.

CDR3 sequence: CASSLVGTNYEQYF. The DNA for the CDR3 is TGTGCCAGCAGCTTAGTGGGGACTAACTACGAGCAGTACTTC. The chain employs TRBV7-2 and TRBJ2-7; 7 nucleotides align to TRBD2. Looked up from germline, CDR1 is SGHTA and CDR2 is FQGNSA. With V trimmed by 1 base and J by 3 bases, 3 bases remained unmatched. This CDR3 spans 14 amino acids. The complete variable domain, with remaining parts taken from reference TRBV7-2 and TRBJ2-7, reads GAGVSQSPSNKVTEKGKDVELRCDPISGHTALYWYRQSLGQGLEFLIYFQGNSAPDKSGLPSDRFSAERTGGSVSTLTIQRTQQEDSAVYLCASSLVGTNYEQYFGPGTRLTVT.

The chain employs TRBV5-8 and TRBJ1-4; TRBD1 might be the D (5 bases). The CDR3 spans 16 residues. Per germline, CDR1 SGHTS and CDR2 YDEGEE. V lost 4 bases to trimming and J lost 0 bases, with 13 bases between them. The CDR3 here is CASSPGQGATNEKLFF. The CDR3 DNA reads TGTGCCAGCAGCCCTGGCCAGGGTGCAACTAATGAAAAACTGTTTTTT. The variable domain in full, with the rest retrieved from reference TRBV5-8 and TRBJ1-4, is EAGVTQSPTHLIKTRGQQATLRCSPISGHTSVYWYQQALGLGLQFLLWYDEGEERNRGNFPPRFSGRQFPNYSSELNVNALELEDSALYLCASSPGQGATNEKLFFGSGTQLSVL.

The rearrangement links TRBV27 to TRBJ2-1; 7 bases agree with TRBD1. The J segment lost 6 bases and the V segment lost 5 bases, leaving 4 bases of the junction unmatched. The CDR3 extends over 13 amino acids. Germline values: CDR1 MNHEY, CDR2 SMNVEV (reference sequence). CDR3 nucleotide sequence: TGTGCCAGCAGTGTGACAGGGACCAATGAGCAGTTCTTC. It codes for CASSVTGTNEQFF.

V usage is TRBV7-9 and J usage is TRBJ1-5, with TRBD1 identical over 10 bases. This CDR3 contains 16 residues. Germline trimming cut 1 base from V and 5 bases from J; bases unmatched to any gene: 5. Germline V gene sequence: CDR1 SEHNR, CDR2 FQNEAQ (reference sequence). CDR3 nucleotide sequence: TGTGCCAGCAGCTTAGAAGACAGGGGGCGGCATCAGCCCCAGCATTTT. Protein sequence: CASSLEDRGRHQPQHF.

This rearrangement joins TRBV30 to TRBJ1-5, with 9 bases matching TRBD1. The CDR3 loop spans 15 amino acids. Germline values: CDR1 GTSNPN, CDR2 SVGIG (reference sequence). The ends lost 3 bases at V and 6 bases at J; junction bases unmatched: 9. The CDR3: CAWSYGTGFSQPQHF. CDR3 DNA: TGTGCCTGGAGCTACGGGACAGGGTTTAGTCAGCCCCAGCATTTT.

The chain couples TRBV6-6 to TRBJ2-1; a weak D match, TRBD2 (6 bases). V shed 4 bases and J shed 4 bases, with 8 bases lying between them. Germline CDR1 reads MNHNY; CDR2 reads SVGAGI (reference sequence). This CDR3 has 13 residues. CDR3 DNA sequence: TGTGCCAGCAGTTGGGACTCTTACAATGAGCAGTTCTTC. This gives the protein CASSWDSYNEQFF.

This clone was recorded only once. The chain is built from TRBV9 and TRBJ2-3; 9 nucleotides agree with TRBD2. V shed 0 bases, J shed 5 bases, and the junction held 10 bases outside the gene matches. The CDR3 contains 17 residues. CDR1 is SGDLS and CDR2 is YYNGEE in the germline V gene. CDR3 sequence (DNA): TGTGCCAGCAGCGTAGGTTCTCGGCGGGGGGGGCGAGATACGCAGTATTTT. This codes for CASSVGSRRGGRDTQYF.